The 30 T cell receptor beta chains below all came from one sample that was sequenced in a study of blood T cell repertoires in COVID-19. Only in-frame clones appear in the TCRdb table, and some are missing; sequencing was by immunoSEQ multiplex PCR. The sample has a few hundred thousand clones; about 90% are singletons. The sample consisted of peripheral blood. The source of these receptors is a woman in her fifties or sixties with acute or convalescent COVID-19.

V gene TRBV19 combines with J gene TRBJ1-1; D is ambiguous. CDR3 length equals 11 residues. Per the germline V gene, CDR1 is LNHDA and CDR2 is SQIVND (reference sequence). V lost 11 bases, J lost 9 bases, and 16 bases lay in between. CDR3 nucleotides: TGTGCCTCCAAAGTGGAACAGAAAGCTTTCTTT. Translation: CASKVEQKAFF.

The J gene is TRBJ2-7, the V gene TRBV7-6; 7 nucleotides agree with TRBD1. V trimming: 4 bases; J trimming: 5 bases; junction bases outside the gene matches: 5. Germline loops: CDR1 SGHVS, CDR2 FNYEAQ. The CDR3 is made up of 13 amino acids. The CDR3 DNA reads TGTGCCAGCAGCTCCGACAGGGTGGACGAGCAGTACTTC. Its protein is CASSSDRVDEQYF.

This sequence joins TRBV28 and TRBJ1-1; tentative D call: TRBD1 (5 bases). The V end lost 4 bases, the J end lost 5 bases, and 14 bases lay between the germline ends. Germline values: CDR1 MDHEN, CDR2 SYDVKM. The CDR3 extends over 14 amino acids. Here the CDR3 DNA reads TGTGCCAGCAGTTCTCTCAGGGTTGGGACTGAAGCTTTCTTT. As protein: CASSSLRVGTEAFF.

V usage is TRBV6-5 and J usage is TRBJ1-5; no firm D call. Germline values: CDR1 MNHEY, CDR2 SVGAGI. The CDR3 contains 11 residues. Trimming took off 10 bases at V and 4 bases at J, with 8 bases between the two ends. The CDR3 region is CAIPRNQPQHF. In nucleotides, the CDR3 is TGTGCCATTCCCAGGAATCAGCCCCAGCATTTT.

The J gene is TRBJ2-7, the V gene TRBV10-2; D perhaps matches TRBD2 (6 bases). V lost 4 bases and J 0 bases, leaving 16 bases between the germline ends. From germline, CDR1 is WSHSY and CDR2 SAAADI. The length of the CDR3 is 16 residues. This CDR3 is CASSGGGFRTSYEQYF. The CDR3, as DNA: TGCGCCAGCAGTGGCGGAGGGTTCAGGACCTCCTACGAGCAGTACTTC.

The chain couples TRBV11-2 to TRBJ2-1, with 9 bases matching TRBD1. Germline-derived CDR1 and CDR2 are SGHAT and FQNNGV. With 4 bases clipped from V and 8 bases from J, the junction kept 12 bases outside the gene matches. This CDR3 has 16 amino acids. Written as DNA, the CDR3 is TGTGCCAGCAGCTGGAATTCGCCGGGACAGGGCTATGAGCAGTTCTTC. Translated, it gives CASSWNSPGQGYEQFF.

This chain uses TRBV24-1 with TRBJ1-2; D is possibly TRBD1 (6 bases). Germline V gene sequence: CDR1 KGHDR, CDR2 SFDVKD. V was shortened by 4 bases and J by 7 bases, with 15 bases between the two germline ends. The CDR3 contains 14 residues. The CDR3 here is CATSDPGTSSGYTF. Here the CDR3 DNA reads TGTGCCACCAGTGACCCCGGGACATCATCTGGCTACACCTTC.

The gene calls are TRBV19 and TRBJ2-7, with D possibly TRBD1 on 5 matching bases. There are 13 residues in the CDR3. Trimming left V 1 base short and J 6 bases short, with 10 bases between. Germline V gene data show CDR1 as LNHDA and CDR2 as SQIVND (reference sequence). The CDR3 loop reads CASSIGRVSEQYF. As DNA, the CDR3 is TGTGCCAGTAGTATAGGCAGGGTCAGCGAGCAGTACTTC.

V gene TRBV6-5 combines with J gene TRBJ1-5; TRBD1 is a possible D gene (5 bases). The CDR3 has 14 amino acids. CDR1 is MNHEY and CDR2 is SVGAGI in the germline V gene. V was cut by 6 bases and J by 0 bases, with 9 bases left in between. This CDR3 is CASRFGGSNQPQHF. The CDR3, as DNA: TGTGCCAGCAGGTTCGGGGGTAGCAATCAGCCCCAGCATTTT.

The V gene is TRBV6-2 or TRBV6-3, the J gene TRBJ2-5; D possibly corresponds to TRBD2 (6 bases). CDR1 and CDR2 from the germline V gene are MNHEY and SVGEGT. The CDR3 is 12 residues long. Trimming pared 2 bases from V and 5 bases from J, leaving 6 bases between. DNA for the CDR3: TGTGCCAGCAGTTACGGGGGGGAGACCCAGTACTTC. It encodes CASSYGGETQYF.

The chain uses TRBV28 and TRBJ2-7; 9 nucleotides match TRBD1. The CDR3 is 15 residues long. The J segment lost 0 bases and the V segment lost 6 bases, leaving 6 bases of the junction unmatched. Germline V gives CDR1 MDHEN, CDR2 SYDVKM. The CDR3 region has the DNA TGTGCCAGCAGGGGACAGGGTGAGCCCTCCTACGAGCAGTACTTC. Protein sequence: CASRGQGEPSYEQYF.

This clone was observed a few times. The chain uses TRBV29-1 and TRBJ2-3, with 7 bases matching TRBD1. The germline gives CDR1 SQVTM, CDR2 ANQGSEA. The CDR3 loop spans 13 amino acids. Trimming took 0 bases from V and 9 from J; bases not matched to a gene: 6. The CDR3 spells CSVEDPTRGTQYF. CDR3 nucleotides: TGCAGCGTTGAAGATCCTACCAGGGGGACGCAGTATTTT.

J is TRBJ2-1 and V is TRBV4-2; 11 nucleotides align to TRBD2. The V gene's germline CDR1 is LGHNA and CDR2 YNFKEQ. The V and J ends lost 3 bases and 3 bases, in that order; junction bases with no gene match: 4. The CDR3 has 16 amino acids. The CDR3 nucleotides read TGTGCCAGCAGCCAGGCCGGGACTAGCGGCTACAATGAGCAGTTCTTC. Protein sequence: CASSQAGTSGYNEQFF.

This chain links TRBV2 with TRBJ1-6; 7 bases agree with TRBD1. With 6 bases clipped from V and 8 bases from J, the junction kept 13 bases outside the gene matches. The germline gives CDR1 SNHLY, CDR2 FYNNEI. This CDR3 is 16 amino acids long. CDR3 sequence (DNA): TGTGCCAGCAGCGCAGGTACAGGGGTCTTCGATTCACCCCTCCACTTT. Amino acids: CASSAGTGVFDSPLHF.

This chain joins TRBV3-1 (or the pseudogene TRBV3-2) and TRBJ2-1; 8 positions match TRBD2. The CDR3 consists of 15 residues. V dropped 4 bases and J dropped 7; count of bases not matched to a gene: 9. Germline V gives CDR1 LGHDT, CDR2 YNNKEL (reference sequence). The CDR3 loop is CASSPGGAELNEQFF. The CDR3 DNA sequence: TGTGCCAGCAGCCCCGGGGGGGCGGAACTTAATGAGCAGTTCTTC.

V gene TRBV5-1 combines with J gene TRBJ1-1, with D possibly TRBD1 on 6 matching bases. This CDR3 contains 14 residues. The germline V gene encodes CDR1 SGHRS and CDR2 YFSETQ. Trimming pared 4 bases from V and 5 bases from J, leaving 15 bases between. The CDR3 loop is CASSLDSSGTEAFF. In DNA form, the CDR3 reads TGCGCCAGCAGCCTGGACAGCAGCGGGACTGAAGCTTTCTTT. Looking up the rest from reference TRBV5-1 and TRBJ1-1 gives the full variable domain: KAGVTQTPRYLIKTRGQQVTLSCSPISGHRSVSWYQQTPGQGLQFLFEYFSETQRNKGNFPGRFSGRQFSNSRSEMNVSTLELGDSALYLCASSLDSSGTEAFFGQGTRLTVV.

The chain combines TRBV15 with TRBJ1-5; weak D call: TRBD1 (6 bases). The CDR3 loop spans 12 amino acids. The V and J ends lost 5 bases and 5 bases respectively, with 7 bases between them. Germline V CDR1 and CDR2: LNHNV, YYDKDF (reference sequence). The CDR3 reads CATSRQDQPQHF. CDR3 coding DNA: TGTGCCACCAGCCGACAGGATCAGCCCCAGCATTTT.

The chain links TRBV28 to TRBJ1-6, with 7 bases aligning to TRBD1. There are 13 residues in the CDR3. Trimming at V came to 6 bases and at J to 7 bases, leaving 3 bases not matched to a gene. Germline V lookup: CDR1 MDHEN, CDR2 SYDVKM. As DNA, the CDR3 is TGTGCCAGCAGCCGGGGACAGAATTCACCCCTCCACTTT. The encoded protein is CASSRGQNSPLHF.

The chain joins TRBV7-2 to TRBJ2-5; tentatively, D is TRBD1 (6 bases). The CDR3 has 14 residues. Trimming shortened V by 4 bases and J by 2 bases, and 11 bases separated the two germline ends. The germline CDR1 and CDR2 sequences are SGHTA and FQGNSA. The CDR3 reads CASSSRTVQETQYF. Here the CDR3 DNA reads TGTGCCAGCAGCTCCCGGACAGTGCAAGAGACCCAGTACTTC.

This CDR3 reads CASSGQKKETQYF. DNA for the CDR3: TGTGCCAGTAGTGGACAGAAAAAAGAGACCCAGTACTTC. The chain couples TRBV19 to TRBJ2-5; D is possibly TRBD1 (6 bases). Trimming cost V 5 bases and J 3 bases, with 10 bases left between them. CDR3 length equals 13 residues. The germline V gene encodes CDR1 LNHDA and CDR2 SQIVND (reference sequence).

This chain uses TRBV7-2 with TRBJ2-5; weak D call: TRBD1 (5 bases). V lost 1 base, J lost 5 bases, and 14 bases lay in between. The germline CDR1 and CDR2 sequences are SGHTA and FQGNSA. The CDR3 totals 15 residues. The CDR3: CASSLVNRAGETQYF. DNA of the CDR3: TGTGCCAGCAGCTTAGTTAATAGGGCAGGGGAGACCCAGTACTTC. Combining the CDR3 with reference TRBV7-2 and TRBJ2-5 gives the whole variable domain GAGVSQSPSNKVTEKGKDVELRCDPISGHTALYWYRQSLGQGLEFLIYFQGNSAPDKSGLPSDRFSAERTGGSVSTLTIQRTQQEDSAVYLCASSLVNRAGETQYFGPGTRLLVL.

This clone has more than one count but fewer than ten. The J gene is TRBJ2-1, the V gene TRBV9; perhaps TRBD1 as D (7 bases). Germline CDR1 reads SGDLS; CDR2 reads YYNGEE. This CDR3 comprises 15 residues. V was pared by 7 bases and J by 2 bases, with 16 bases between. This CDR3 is CASRRGTDPYNEQFF. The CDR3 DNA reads TGTGCCAGCCGGAGGGGGACAGACCCCTACAATGAGCAGTTCTTC. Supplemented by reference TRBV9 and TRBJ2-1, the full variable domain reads DSGVTQTPKHLITATGQRVTLRCSPRSGDLSVYWYQQSLDQGLQFLIQYYNGEERAKGNILERFSAQQFPDLHSELNLSSLELGDSALYFCASRRGTDPYNEQFFGPGTRLTVL.

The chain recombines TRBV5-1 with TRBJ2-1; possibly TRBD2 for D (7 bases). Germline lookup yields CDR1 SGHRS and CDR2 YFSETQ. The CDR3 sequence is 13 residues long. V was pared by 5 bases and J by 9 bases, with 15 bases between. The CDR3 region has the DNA TGCGCCAGCAGAGGACTAGTAGGGGGTGAGCAGTTCTTC. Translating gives CASRGLVGGEQFF.

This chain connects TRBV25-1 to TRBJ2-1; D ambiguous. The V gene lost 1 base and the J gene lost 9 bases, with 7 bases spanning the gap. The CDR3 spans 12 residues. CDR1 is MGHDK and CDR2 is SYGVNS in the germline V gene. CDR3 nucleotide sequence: TGTGCCAGCAGTGAATCTCTTCGTGAGCAGTTCTTC. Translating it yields CASSESLREQFF.

CDR3 bases: TGTGCCAGCAGCTTGGCTGAGGGACAGGCGAACTCCTACGAGCAGTACTTC. As protein: CASSLAEGQANSYEQYF. The V call is TRBV5-8, the J call TRBJ2-7; the match to TRBD1 covers 8 bases. Losses at the gene ends were 0 bases for V and 0 bases for J; bases not matched to a gene: 8. The CDR3 totals 17 residues. From germline, CDR1 is SGHTS and CDR2 YDEGEE.

The CDR3 loop reads CASSELGAASGITETQYF. CDR3 bases: TGTGCCAGCAGTGAATTGGGGGCGGCTAGCGGGATTACTGAGACCCAGTACTTC. This chain links TRBV25-1 with TRBJ2-5; the match to TRBD2 covers 9 bases. The CDR3 extends over 18 amino acids. Germline V CDR1 and CDR2: MGHDK, SYGVNS. The V segment lost 1 base and the J segment 5 bases; nucleotides outside the gene matches: 14. Full variable domain (remainder filled in from reference TRBV25-1 and TRBJ2-5): EADIYQTPRYLVIGTGKKITLECSQTMGHDKMYWYQQDPGMELHLIHYSYGVNSTEKGDLSSESTVSRIRTEHFPLTLESARPSHTSQYLCASSELGAASGITETQYFGPGTRLLVL.

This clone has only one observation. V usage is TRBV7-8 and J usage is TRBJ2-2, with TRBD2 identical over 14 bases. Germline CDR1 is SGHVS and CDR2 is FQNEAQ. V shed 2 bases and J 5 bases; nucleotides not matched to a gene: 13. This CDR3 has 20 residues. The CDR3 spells CASSLPPRGLAGVKTGELFF. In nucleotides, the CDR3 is TGTGCCAGCAGCTTACCGCCGAGGGGACTAGCGGGAGTTAAGACCGGGGAGCTGTTTTTT.

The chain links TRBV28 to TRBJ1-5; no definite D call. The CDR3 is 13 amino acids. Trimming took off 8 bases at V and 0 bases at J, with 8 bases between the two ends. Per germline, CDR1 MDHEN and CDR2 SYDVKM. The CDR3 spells CASGAYSNQPQHF. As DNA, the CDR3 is TGTGCCAGCGGAGCTTATAGCAATCAGCCCCAGCATTTT.

CDR3 in DNA: TGTGCCAGCAGTTTCGGTGTGCTCTGGGGCTACACCTTC. Translated: CASSFGVLWGYTF. The chain carries TRBV28 and TRBJ1-2; no reliable D call. V shed 3 bases and J shed 8 bases, with 13 bases lying between them. From germline, CDR1 is MDHEN and CDR2 SYDVKM. The CDR3 is 13 residues long.

CDR3 sequence (DNA): TGTGCCAGCAGTGAAGAGAGGCGGGGAAGCTCCTATAATTCACCCCTCCACTTT. Its protein product is CASSEERRGSSYNSPLHF. This chain uses TRBV6-1 with TRBJ1-6; D is unresolved. The germline V gene encodes CDR1 MNHNS and CDR2 SASEGT. The V end was cut by 1 base, the J end by 0 bases, with 13 bases between. The CDR3 runs to 18 residues.